A single sample gave rise to the 20 T cell receptor beta chains below, sequenced in a study of CD8+CD57+ T cells in acquired aplastic anemia. The study profiled TCR beta VDJ and CDR3 using genomic DNA as template. MiXCR, run by TCRdb on the reads, gives a single entry per CDR3 protein. Among a few hundred thousand distinct CDR3 sequences listed, roughly 64% were seen once. The sequenced sample consisted of sorted CD4+, CD8+, or CD8+CD57+ T cells (not recorded which) from PBMCs. These receptors originate from a human donor in good health, serving as a control.

Points on this clonotype: This may stem from a read error, because a much larger clone lies one nucleotide away. The chain joins TRBV19 to TRBJ2-2; 11 bases fit TRBD2. CDR3 length: 15 amino acids. Germline CDR1 reads LNHDA; CDR2 reads SQIVND (reference sequence). The CDR3 region has the DNA TGTGCCAGCTCTAGCGGGGGGACTTGGACCGGGGAGCTGCTTTTT. This encodes CASSSGGTWTGELLF.

This clonotype was detected many times. The chain employs TRBV3-1 and TRBJ2-1, with D tentatively TRBD2 (5 bases). The CDR3 sequence is 15 residues long. With 1 base removed from V and 4 bases from J, the gap between germline ends came to 11 bases. CDR1 is LGHDT and CDR2 is YNNKEL in the germline V gene (reference sequence). CDR3 protein: CASSQALGEYNEQFF. The CDR3 coding sequence is TGTGCCAGCAGCCAAGCCCTTGGGGAGTACAATGAGCAGTTCTTC.

There are many counts of this clonotype. The rearrangement links TRBV6-6 to TRBJ1-5, with TRBD1 as a possible D gene (6 bases). This CDR3 contains 16 residues. V was cut by 0 bases and J by 5 bases, with 14 bases left in between. Per the germline V gene, CDR1 is MNHNY and CDR2 is SVGAGI (reference sequence). In DNA, the CDR3 is TGTGCCAGCAGTTACTCTCGGGGGGCAGGTTATCAGCCCCAGCATTTT. This translates into CASSYSRGAGYQPQHF.

This sequence joins TRBV7-2 and TRBJ1-1; possibly TRBD1 for D (5 bases). The CDR3 consists of 15 residues. V gave up 4 bases and J gave up 7 bases, with 19 bases separating them. CDR1 and CDR2 from the germline V gene are SGHTA and FQGNSA. CDR3 amino acids: CASSSADGGDDEAFF. DNA of the CDR3: TGTGCCAGCAGCTCCGCGGACGGGGGTGATGATGAAGCTTTCTTT.

The chain carries TRBV7-2 and TRBJ2-7; no definite D call. The V end lost 2 bases, the J end lost 5 bases, and 13 bases lay between the germline ends. The CDR3 extends over 14 amino acids. Per the germline V gene, CDR1 is SGHTA and CDR2 is FQGNSA. This chain's CDR3 is CASSLRKGNHEQYF. The CDR3 DNA sequence: TGTGCCAGCAGCTTACGGAAAGGGAATCACGAGCAGTACTTC.

This clonotype was found a few times. The chain carries TRBV12-3 or TRBV12-4 and TRBJ1-2; D perhaps matches TRBD1 (5 bases). Trimming removed 5 bases at V and 7 bases at J, with 8 bases between. The CDR3 sequence is 11 residues long. The CDR3 reads CASSVQGGYTF. CDR3 in DNA: TGTGCCAGCAGTGTGCAGGGTGGCTACACCTTC.

For the CDR3, the DNA is TGTGCCAGCAGCGAGACCCATCGGGTATCTCCTGGAAACACCATATATTTT. This gives the protein CASSETHRVSPGNTIYF. The chain combines TRBV9 with TRBJ1-3, with unresolved D. Germline CDR1 reads SGDLS; CDR2 reads YYNGEE. Trimming pared 3 bases from V and 2 bases from J, leaving 18 bases between. This CDR3 region has 17 residues.

There are many counts of this clonotype. This CDR3 is CSAVSRTGGNTIYF. CDR3 bases: TGCAGTGCTGTGAGTAGGACAGGCGGAAACACCATATATTTT. The genes are TRBV20-1 and TRBJ1-3, with TRBD1 matching over 7 bases. The CDR3 totals 14 residues. Germline V lookup: CDR1 DFQATT, CDR2 SNEGSKA (reference sequence). J was trimmed by 4 bases and V by 5 bases; bases with no gene match: 8.

Concerning this clonotype: The missing conserved phenylalanine or tryptophan at the end of this CDR3 makes a read error likely. Because the CDR3's place on the DNA is in doubt, the DNA is left out and the CDR3 is given as listed by TCRdb. The gene calls are TRBV7-3 and TRBJ2-1. The CDR3 extends over 13 residues, inclusive of both ends. Per germline, CDR1 SGHTA and CDR2 FQGTGA. The CDR3 loop reads CASSSPDRTEHYD.

The V gene is TRBV12-3 or TRBV12-4, the J gene TRBJ2-1; perhaps TRBD1 as D (6 bases). The CDR3 is made up of 13 amino acids. V was pared by 5 bases and J by 8 bases, with 13 bases between. CDR3 coding DNA: TGTGCCAGCAGTACGGAAGGGGGTCATGAGCAGTTCTTC. It specifies CASSTEGGHEQFF.

V usage is TRBV15 and J usage is TRBJ2-7, with 9 bases fitting TRBD1. The CDR3 extends over 15 amino acids. Germline V gives CDR1 LNHNV, CDR2 YYDKDF (reference sequence). V lost 3 bases and J lost 2; bases outside the gene matches: 5. This CDR3 reads CATSRGQGVAYEQYF. Written as DNA, the CDR3 is TGTGCCACCAGCAGGGGACAGGGTGTGGCCTACGAGCAGTACTTC.

On this clonotype: With a much larger clone just one base away, this may be a read error. The chain uses TRBV12-5 and TRBJ2-7, with a tentative D call TRBD1 (6 bases). CDR1 is LGHNT and CDR2 is FRNRAP in the germline V gene. There are 19 residues in the CDR3. The V and J ends lost 1 base and 5 bases respectively, with 27 bases between them. The CDR3 region has the DNA TGTGCTAGTGGTTTGGGTTCCGTCCTCTACTCCGGGACAAGGGACGAGCAGTACTTC. Its translation: CASGLGSVLYSGTRDEQYF.

The chain recombines TRBV4-1 with TRBJ2-7; 14 bases fit TRBD2. The ends lost 4 bases at V and 5 bases at J; junction bases unmatched: 7. CDR3 size: 16 residues. Germline V gene lookup returns CDR1 MGHRA and CDR2 YSYEKL. CDR3 region: CASSLFGTSGGNEQYF. CDR3 DNA sequence: TGCGCCAGCAGCCTCTTTGGGACTAGCGGGGGAAACGAGCAGTACTTC.

The chain carries TRBV9 and TRBJ1-2; 7 bases line up with TRBD1. Germline V gene lookup returns CDR1 SGDLS and CDR2 YYNGEE. The trim removed 3 bases at V and 3 bases at J, leaving 14 bases unmatched. CDR3 length: 17 amino acids. CDR3: CASSETGRETQYYGYTF. The CDR3 DNA reads TGTGCCAGCAGCGAGACAGGGCGAGAGACCCAGTACTATGGCTACACCTTC. The variable domain in full, with the rest retrieved from reference TRBV9 and TRBJ1-2, is DSGVTQTPKHLITATGQRVTLRCSPRSGDLSVYWYQQSLDQGLQFLIQYYNGEERAKGNILERFSAQQFPDLHSELNLSSLELGDSALYFCASSETGRETQYYGYTFGSGTRLTVV.

The chain employs TRBV20-1 and TRBJ1-2; no clear D. Germline CDR1 reads DFQATT; CDR2 reads SNEGSKA (reference sequence). This CDR3 contains 11 residues. V was shortened by 5 bases and J by 4 bases, with 8 bases between the two germline ends. The CDR3 here is CSAHGIYGYTF. The CDR3 DNA follows: TGCAGTGCTCATGGGATCTATGGCTACACCTTC.

As to this clonotype: One end of the junction does not line up with germline, which may come from a read error. The chain's CDR3 is CASSGQNDSHPF. The CDR3, as DNA: TGTGCCAGCAGCGGGCAGAATGATTCACACCCCTTC. V usage is TRBV7-9 and J usage is TRBJ1-2; unclear D gene. The germline CDR1 and CDR2 sequences are SEHNR and FQNEAQ (reference sequence). This CDR3 is built from 12 residues.

At least ten counts were recorded for this clonotype. V gene TRBV6-1 combines with J gene TRBJ1-2; TRBD1 might be the D (5 bases). CDR3 length: 15 residues. Deletions cut 4 bases from V and 2 bases from J, with 14 bases between. Germline V CDR1 and CDR2: MNHNS, SASEGT. CDR3 in DNA: TGTGCCAGCAGTGTTGACAGTGGGTTCAACTATGGCTACACCTTC. The encoded protein is CASSVDSGFNYGYTF.

This chain joins TRBV7-9 and TRBJ2-7; D unresolved. Germline CDR1 reads SEHNR; CDR2 reads FQNEAQ (reference sequence). Trimming removed 6 bases at V and 4 bases at J, with 10 bases between. CDR3 length: 12 amino acids. CDR3 residues: CASSRQQYEQYF. The CDR3 nucleotides read TGTGCCAGCAGTCGACAACAATACGAGCAGTACTTC.

The sample holds one count of this clonotype. The chain combines TRBV12-3 or TRBV12-4 with TRBJ1-6; no firm D call. The CDR3 is 13 amino acids. The V end was cut by 6 bases, the J end by 6 bases, with 9 bases between. The DNA for the CDR3 is TGTGCCAGCAGCCCCAGCGTTAATTCACCCCTCCACTTT. Its translation is CASSPSVNSPLHF.

The chain combines TRBV12-5 with TRBJ1-6; D might be TRBD1 (6 bases). Germline values: CDR1 LGHNT, CDR2 FRNRAP. This CDR3 comprises 13 residues. Written as DNA, the CDR3 is TGTGCCAGCAGCGTAGGGGGGAATTCACCCCTCCACTTT. It is translated as CASSVGGNSPLHF.